This note documents a single T cell receptor beta chain sequence. These data belong to a study of blood T cell repertoires in COVID-19. Study in general: Sources were T cells, B-cell-depleted T cells, or PBMCs; the material itself was cDNA or gDNA.

CDR3 length equals 14 residues. V trimming: 0 bases; J trimming: 12 bases; junction bases outside the gene matches: 7. CDR1 is SGHVS, CDR2 FQNEAQ, per germline. Sequencing was performed with immunoSEQ multiplex PCR; in TCRdb, only in-frame clones are kept and a portion is missing. The repertoire holds about 120,000 clones, with about 89% as singletons. The V call is TRBV7-8, the J call TRBJ2-7; TRBD1 aligns across 11 bases. This receptor was obtained from a human donor with acute or convalescent COVID-19. The donor label of this sample is uncertain. Material for sequencing was peripheral blood. CDR3 region: CASSLARGQGDLYF. CDR3 in DNA: TGTGCCAGCAGCTTAGCGAGGGGACAGGGGGATCTGTACTTC.